This T cell receptor (beta chain) stems from a study of neurological immune-mediated disorders. Germline V CDR1 and CDR2: LGHNA, YNFKEQ. V lost 2 bases and J lost 6; bases outside the gene matches: 8. This CDR3 contains 16 residues. As for time point: longitudinal time-point 3. A 10-nucleotide random UMI tagged transcripts in template-switch 5'RACE cDNA synthesis. TCRdb analysed the 5' RACE reads with MiXCR anew, one entry per CDR3 protein. Of fewer than 50,000 distinct CDR3 sequences in the sample, roughly 13% were seen once. This clonotype was seen many times. This chain joins TRBV4-2 and TRBJ2-2; 8 nucleotides align to TRBD2. The TCR originated in a male donor with HTLV-1-associated myelopathy (HAM/TSP). What was sequenced was PBMCs. The CDR3 DNA reads TGTGCCAGCAGCCAATTCACCGGGGGGGCATCCGGGGAGCTGTTTTTT. Translation gives CASSQFTGGASGELFF.